What follows is one T cell receptor (beta chain) and its context. No antigen is known for it. The data derive from a study of T cell repertoires in cytomegalovirus infection. Study findings and constraints: The study found HLA-C-restricted CMV-specific TCR beta clonotypes dominating the ex vivo response.

CDR3 length equals 16 residues. With 3 bases clipped from V and 8 bases from J, the junction kept 13 bases outside the gene matches. Germline V gene sequence: CDR1 MGHRA, CDR2 YSYEKL. TCRdb re-derived calls from the reads in MiXCR, one entry per CDR3 protein. The table lists about 360,000 distinct CDR3 sequences, approximately 35% of them singletons. The receptor was derived from a human donor in good health (CMV status not recorded). Some clones in this sample may be carry-over from other donors' samples. The sample consisted of cultured PBMCs, taken from culture after CMV antigen stimulation. The gene calls are TRBV4-1 and TRBJ1-2; 9 bases map to TRBD1. The CDR3 sequence: CASSHYQGRQGVGYTF. The CDR3 coding sequence is TGCGCCAGCAGCCATTACCAAGGGCGACAGGGGGTCGGCTACACCTTC.